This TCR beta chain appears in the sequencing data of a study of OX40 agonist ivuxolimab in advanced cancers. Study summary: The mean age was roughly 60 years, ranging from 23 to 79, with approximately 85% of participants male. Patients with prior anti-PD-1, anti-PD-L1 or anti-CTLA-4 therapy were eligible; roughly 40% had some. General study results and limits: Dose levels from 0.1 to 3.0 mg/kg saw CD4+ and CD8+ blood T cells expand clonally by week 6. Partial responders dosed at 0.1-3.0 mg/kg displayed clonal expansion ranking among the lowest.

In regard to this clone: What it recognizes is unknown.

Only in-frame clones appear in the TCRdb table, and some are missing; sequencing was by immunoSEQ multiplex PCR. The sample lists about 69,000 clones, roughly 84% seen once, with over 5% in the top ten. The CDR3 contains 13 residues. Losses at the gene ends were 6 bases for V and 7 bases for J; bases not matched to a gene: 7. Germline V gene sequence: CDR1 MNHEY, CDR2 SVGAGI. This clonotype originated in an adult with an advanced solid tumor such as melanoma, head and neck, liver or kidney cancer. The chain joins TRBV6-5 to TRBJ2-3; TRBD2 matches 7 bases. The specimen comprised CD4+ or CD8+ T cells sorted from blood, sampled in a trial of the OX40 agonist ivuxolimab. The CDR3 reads CASSPGTTYTQYF. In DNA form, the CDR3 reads TGTGCCAGCAGCCCGGGGACTACGTATACGCAGTATTTT.